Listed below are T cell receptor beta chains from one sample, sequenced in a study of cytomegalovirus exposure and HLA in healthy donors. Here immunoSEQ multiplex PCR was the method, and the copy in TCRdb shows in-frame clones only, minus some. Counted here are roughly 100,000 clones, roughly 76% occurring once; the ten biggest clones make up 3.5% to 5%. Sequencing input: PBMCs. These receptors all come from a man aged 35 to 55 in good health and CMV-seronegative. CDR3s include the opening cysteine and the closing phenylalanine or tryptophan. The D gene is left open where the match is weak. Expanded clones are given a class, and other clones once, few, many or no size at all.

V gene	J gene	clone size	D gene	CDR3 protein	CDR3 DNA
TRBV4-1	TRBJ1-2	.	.	CASSQDRLSGGGYTF	TGCGCCAGCAGCCAAGATCGGCTTTCCGGCGGGGGCTACACCTTC
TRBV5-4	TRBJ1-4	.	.	CASSRSNRGGGANEKLFF	TGTGCCAGCAGCCGTTCCAATAGAGGTGGAGGGGCTAATGAAAAACTGTTTTTT
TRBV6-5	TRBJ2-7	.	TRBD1	CASSYGNRGWHEQYF	TGTGCCAGCAGTTACGGAAACAGGGGTTGGCACGAGCAGTACTTC
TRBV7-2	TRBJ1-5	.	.	CASSFSSGQPQHF	TGTGCCAGCAGCTTTTCAAGCGGGCAGCCCCAGCATTTT
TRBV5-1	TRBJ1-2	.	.	CASSLSGNYGYTF	TGCGCCAGCAGCTTGAGCGGCAACTATGGCTACACCTTC
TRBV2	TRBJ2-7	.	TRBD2	CASSPSGVAYEQYF	TGTGCCAGCAGTCCTAGCGGGGTGGCCTACGAGCAGTACTTC
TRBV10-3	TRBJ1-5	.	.	CAISERTDSQPQHF	TGTGCCATCAGTGAGCGGACAGATAGTCAGCCCCAGCATTTT
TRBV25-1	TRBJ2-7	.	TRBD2	CASSLGASGYEQYF	TGTGCCAGCAGCTTAGGTGCTAGCGGATACGAGCAGTACTTC
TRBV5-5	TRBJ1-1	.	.	CASSQDWAEAFF	TGTGCCAGCAGCCAGGACTGGGCTGAAGCTTTCTTT
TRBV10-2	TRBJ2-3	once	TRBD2	CASSGSGLAGGTDTQYF	TGCGCCAGCAGTGGCTCGGGACTAGCGGGGGGCACAGATACGCAGTATTTT
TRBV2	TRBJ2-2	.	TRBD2	CASSEARLAGGLTGELFF	TGTGCCAGCAGTGAAGCTAGACTAGCGGGGGGGCTTACCGGGGAGCTGTTTTTT
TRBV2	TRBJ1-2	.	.	CASTRYTGTPSYGYTF	TGTGCCAGCACAAGATACACCGGGACACCCTCCTATGGCTACACCTTC
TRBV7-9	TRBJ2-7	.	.	CASGRDTNEQYF	TGTGCCAGCGGCCGGGACACGAACGAGCAGTACTTC
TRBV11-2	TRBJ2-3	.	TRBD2	CASSLYGGKDTQYF	TGTGCCAGCAGCTTATACGGGGGGAAAGATACGCAGTATTTT
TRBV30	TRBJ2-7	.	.	CAWSRYRSSYEQYF	TGTGCCTGGAGTCGCTACAGGTCCTCCTACGAGCAGTACTTC
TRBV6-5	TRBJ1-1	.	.	CASKAGAQAFF	TGTGCCAGCAAGGCGGGGGCCCAAGCTTTCTTT
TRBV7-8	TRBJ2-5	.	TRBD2	CTSSARLAGGLETQYF	TGTACCAGCAGCGCCCGACTAGCGGGGGGGCTTGAGACCCAGTACTTC
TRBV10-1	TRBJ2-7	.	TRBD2	CASRASGSYEQYF	TGCGCCAGCAGGGCTAGCGGCTCCTACGAGCAGTACTTC
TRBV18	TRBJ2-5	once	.	CASSPGRVQETQYF	TGTGCCAGCTCACCAGGTCGCGTCCAAGAGACCCAGTACTTC
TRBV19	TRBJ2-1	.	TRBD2	CASSTSGIYNEQFF	TGTGCCAGTAGTACTAGCGGGATTTACAATGAGCAGTTCTTC
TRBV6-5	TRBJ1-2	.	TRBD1	CASSLQGAGYGYTF	TGTGCCAGCAGTTTACAGGGGGCTGGCTATGGCTACACCTTC
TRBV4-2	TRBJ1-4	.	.	CASSQDLAATNEKLFF	TGTGCCAGCAGCCAGGACTTGGCCGCAACTAATGAAAAACTGTTTTTT